The TCR beta chain under discussion was sequenced for a study of T cell changes during pregnancy in multiple sclerosis. Assay: immunoSEQ multiplex PCR; the TCRdb copy retains only in-frame clones and omits some. The sample yields 90,000 to 100,000 clones, 92% seen once. The TCR sequence derives from a female donor in good health, enrolled as a control in a pregnancy study. The specimen was peripheral blood, collected after pregnancy.

CDR3 in DNA: TGTGCCCGTGGAGCGGGGCCGAACACCGGGGAGCTGTTTTTT. It codes for CARGAGPNTGELFF. The chain uses TRBV2 and TRBJ2-2, with TRBD2 matching 7 bases. Trimming at V came to 11 bases and at J to 0 bases, leaving 6 bases not matched to a gene. The germline V gene encodes CDR1 SNHLY and CDR2 FYNNEI. The CDR3 length is 14 residues.